Listed below are T cell receptor beta chains from one sample, sequenced in a study of Graves' ophthalmopathy and Graves' hyperthyroidism. TCRdb processed the multiplex PCR reads anew with MiXCR; each CDR3 protein has one entry. There are roughly 480,000 distinct CDR3 sequences in the sample; approximately 14% occur only once, and over 7.5% lies in the top ten. Input material: blood. These receptors were obtained from a woman between 25 and 40 years old with Graves' ophthalmopathy. CDR3s include the opening cysteine and the closing phenylalanine or tryptophan. The order of the fields is clone size, D gene, J gene, V gene, CDR3 protein, CDR3 DNA. A D gene is named only where the DNA matches it firmly. Some rows mark clone size as missing; the rest say once, few, many or name a class of expanded clone.

size: -; D: -; J: TRBJ2-4; V: TRBV10-3; CDR3: CAISESGREPAKNIQYF; DNA: TGTGCCATCAGTGAGTCGGGAAGGGAGCCAGCCAAAAACATTCAGTACTTC
size: many; D: TRBD1; J: TRBJ1-1; V: TRBV28; CDR3: CASSSTGEGEVNTEAFF; DNA: TGTGCCAGCAGTTCGACAGGGGAGGGGGAAGTGAACACTGAAGCTTTCTTT
size: few; D: TRBD2; J: TRBJ2-2; V: TRBV6-4; CDR3: CASTQSWREPGGVDTGELFF; DNA: TGTGCCAGCACCCAGTCGTGGCGGGAGCCCGGCGGGGTCGACACCGGGGAGCTGTTTTTT
size: many; D: TRBD2; J: TRBJ2-5; V: TRBV12-3/TRBV12-4; CDR3: CASSLWGGIQYF; DNA: TGTGCCAGCAGTTTATGGGGAGGGATCCAGTACTTC
size: few; D: -; J: TRBJ1-1; V: TRBV27; CDR3: CASTSSRGRAFF; DNA: TGTGCCAGCACCTCCTCTCGGGGTCGGGCTTTCTTT
size: many; D: TRBD1; J: TRBJ1-6; V: TRBV20-1; CDR3: CSARSTGDGALHF; DNA: TGCAGTGCTAGATCCACAGGGGATGGAGCCCTCCACTTT
size: many; D: TRBD1; J: TRBJ2-7; V: TRBV19; CDR3: CASRKTGGYEQYF; DNA: TGTGCCAGTAGGAAGACAGGGGGCTACGAGCAGTACTTC
size: many; D: TRBD2; J: TRBJ2-5; V: TRBV6-1; CDR3: CASNLSGGRQETQYF; DNA: TGTGCCAGCAACCTCAGCGGGGGCCGCCAAGAGACCCAGTACTTC
size: many; D: -; J: TRBJ1-1; V: TRBV12-3/TRBV12-4; CDR3: CASSLQGGSVAFF; DNA: TGTGCCAGCAGTCTCCAAGGTGGCTCGGTGGCTTTCTTT
size: many; D: TRBD1; J: TRBJ1-1; V: TRBV30; CDR3: CAWSEGQGFVTEAFF; DNA: TGTGCCTGGAGTGAAGGACAGGGGTTTGTCACTGAAGCTTTCTTT
size: many; D: -; J: TRBJ2-5; V: TRBV7-9; CDR3: CASSLVGIQETQYF; DNA: TGTGCCAGCAGCTTAGTGGGGATCCAAGAGACCCAGTACTTC
size: many; D: -; J: TRBJ1-1; V: TRBV27; CDR3: CASSIGTGEAFF; DNA: TGTGCCAGCAGCATTGGGACGGGTGAAGCTTTCTTT
size: many; D: -; J: TRBJ2-5; V: TRBV20-1; CDR3: CSARDPGLETQYF; DNA: TGCAGTGCTAGAGATCCGGGTTTAGAGACCCAGTACTTC
size: -; D: -; J: TRBJ1-1; V: TRBV7-3; CDR3: CASSLYREAEAFF; DNA: TGTGCCAGCAGCCTCTACAGGGAGGCTGAAGCTTTCTTT
size: many; D: TRBD1; J: TRBJ1-1; V: TRBV5-1; CDR3: CASSPPAGQPEAFF; DNA: TGCGCCAGCAGCCCCCCCGCGGGACAGCCTGAAGCTTTCTTT
size: -; D: -; J: TRBJ1-5; V: TRBV5-1; CDR3: CASSLTGGSNQPQHF; DNA: TGCGCCAGCAGCTTGACCGGGGGGAGCAATCAGCCCCAGCATTTT
size: many; D: -; J: TRBJ2-7; V: TRBV7-2; CDR3: CASSLAGTGRYEQYF; DNA: TGTGCCAGCAGCTTAGCGGGTACCGGGAGATACGAGCAGTACTTC
size: many; D: TRBD1; J: TRBJ1-2; V: TRBV28; CDR3: CASSPPDRSNGYTF; DNA: TGTGCCAGCAGCCCTCCGGACAGGAGCAATGGCTACACCTTC
size: many; D: -; J: TRBJ2-4; V: TRBV7-9; CDR3: CASSKGLAKNIQYF; DNA: TGTGCCAGCAGTAAAGGACTAGCCAAAAACATTCAGTACTTC
size: few; D: TRBD1; J: TRBJ2-7; V: TRBV11-2; CDR3: CASSYNPRDRLTYEQYF; DNA: TGTGCCAGCAGCTACAACCCCCGGGACAGACTAACCTACGAGCAGTACTTC
size: few; D: -; J: TRBJ1-1; V: TRBV12-3/TRBV12-4; CDR3: CASSHPPANTEAFF; DNA: TGTGCCAGCAGTCACCCCCCGGCGAACACTGAAGCTTTCTTT
size: many; D: -; J: TRBJ1-6; V: TRBV12-3/TRBV12-4; CDR3: CASSLGRRESNSPLHF; DNA: TGTGCCAGCAGTTTAGGTAGACGGGAATCTAATTCACCCCTCCACTTT
size: -; D: TRBD1; J: TRBJ2-5; V: TRBV29-1; CDR3: CSVRDSQLETQYF; DNA: TGCAGCGTCCGGGACAGTCAATTGGAGACCCAGTACTTC
size: -; D: -; J: TRBJ2-2; V: TRBV18; CDR3: CASSPLGGATGELFF; DNA: TGTGCCAGCTCACCCCTTGGGGGAGCCACCGGGGAGCTGTTTTTT
size: many; D: -; J: TRBJ2-2; V: TRBV7-6; CDR3: CASSMARGSPANTGELFF; DNA: TGTGCCAGCAGCATGGCCAGGGGAAGCCCTGCGAACACCGGGGAGCTGTTTTTT
size: -; D: -; J: TRBJ1-1; V: TRBV2; CDR3: CASRTPMNTEAFF; DNA: TGTGCCAGCAGGACTCCTATGAACACTGAAGCTTTCTTT
size: many; D: -; J: TRBJ1-2; V: TRBV12-3/TRBV12-4; CDR3: CASSQTINYGYTF; DNA: TGTGCCAGCAGCCAAACAATAAACTATGGCTACACCTTC
size: many; D: -; J: TRBJ1-6; V: TRBV28; CDR3: CASSFEVGVGSPLHF; DNA: TGTGCCAGCAGTTTTGAGGTAGGGGTAGGTTCACCCCTCCACTTT
size: many; D: TRBD1; J: TRBJ2-7; V: TRBV2; CDR3: CASTRDRGINEQYF; DNA: TGTGCCAGCACCCGGGACAGGGGGATTAACGAGCAGTACTTC
size: -; D: TRBD2; J: TRBJ2-2; V: TRBV12-3/TRBV12-4; CDR3: CASSRTGTTNTGELFF; DNA: TGTGCCAGCAGCCGTACCGGGACTACAAACACCGGGGAGCTGTTTTTT